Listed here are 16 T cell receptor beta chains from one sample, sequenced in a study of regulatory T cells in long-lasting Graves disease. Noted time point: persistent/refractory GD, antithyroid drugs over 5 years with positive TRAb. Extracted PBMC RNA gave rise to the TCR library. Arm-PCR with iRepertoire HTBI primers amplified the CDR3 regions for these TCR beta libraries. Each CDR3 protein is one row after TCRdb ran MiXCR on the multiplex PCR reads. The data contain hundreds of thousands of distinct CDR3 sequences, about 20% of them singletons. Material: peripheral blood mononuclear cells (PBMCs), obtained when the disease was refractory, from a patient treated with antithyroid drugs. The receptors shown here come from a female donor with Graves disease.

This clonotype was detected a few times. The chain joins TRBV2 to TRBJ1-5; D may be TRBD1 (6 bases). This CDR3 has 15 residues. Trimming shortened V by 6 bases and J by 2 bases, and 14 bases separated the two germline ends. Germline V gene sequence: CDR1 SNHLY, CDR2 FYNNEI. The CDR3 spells CASSFQQGGNQPQHF. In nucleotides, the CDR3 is TGTGCCAGCAGCTTCCAACAGGGAGGCAATCAGCCCCAGCATTTT.

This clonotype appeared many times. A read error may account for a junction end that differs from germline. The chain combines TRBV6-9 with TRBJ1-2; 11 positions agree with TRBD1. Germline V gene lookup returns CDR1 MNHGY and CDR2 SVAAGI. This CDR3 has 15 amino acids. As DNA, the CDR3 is TGTGCCAGCAGTTCCAGTCCTAGGACAGGGGGCTTTTTGGTGTTC. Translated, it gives CASSSSPRTGGFLVF.

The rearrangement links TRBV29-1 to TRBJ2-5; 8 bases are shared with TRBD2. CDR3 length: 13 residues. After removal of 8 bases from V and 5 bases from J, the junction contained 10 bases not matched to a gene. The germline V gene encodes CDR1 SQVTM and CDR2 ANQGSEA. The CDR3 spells CSSRGRGGETQYF. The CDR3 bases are TGCAGCTCCCGGGGCCGGGGGGGGGAGACCCAGTACTTC.

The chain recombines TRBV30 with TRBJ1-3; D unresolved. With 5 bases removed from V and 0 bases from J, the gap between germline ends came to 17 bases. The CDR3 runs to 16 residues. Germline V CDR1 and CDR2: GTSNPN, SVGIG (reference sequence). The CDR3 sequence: CAWDGGSSGSGNTIYF. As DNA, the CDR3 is TGTGCCTGGGACGGCGGGTCCTCGGGCTCTGGAAACACCATATATTTT.

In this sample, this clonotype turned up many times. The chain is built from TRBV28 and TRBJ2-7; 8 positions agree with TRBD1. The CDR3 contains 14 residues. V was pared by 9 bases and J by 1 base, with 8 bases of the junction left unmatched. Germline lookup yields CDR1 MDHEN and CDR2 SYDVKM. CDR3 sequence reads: CASRTGTGSYEQYF. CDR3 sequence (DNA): TGTGCCAGTAGAACCGGGACAGGTTCCTACGAGCAGTACTTC.

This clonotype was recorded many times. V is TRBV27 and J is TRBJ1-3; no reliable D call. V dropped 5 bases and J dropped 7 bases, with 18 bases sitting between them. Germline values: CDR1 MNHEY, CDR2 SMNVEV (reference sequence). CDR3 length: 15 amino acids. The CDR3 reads CASSRGRPSRNTIYF. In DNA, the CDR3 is TGTGCCAGCAGTCGTGGGCGCCCATCCCGGAACACCATATATTTT.

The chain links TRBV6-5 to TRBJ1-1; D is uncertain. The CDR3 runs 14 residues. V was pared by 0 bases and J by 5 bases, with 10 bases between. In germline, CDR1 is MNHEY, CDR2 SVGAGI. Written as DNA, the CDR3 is TGTGCCAGCAGTTACTCAAACAGAGAAACTGAAGCTTTCTTT. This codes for CASSYSNRETEAFF.

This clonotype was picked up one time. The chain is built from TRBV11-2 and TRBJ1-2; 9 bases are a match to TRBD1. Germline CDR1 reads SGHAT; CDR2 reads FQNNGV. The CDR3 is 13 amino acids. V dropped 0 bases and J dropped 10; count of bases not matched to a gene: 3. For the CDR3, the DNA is TGTGCCAGCAGCTTAGAGGACAGGGGCGTCTACACCTTC. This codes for CASSLEDRGVYTF.

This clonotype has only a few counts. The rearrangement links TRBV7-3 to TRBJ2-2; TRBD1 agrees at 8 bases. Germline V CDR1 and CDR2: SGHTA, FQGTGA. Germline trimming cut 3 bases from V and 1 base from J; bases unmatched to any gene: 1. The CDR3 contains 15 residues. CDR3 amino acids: CASSFTGGNTGELFF. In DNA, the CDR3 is TGTGCCAGCAGCTTTACAGGGGGGAACACCGGGGAGCTGTTTTTT.

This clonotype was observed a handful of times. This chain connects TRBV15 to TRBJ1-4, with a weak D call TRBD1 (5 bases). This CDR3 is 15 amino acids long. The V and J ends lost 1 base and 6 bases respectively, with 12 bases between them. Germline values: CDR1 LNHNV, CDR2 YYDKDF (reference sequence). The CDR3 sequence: CATSRAGTEDEKLFF. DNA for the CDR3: TGTGCCACCAGCAGAGCCGGGACGGAGGATGAAAAACTGTTTTTT.

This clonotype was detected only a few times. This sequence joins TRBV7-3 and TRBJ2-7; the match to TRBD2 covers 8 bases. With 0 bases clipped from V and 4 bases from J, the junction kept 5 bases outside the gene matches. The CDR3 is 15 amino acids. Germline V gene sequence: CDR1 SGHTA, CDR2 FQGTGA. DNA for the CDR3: TGTGCCAGCAGCTTAACTAGCGGGAAAGGATACGAGCAGTACTTC. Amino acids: CASSLTSGKGYEQYF.

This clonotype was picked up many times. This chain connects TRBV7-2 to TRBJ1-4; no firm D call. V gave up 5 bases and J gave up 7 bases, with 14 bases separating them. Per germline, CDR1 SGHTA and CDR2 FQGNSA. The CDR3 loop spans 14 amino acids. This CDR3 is CASSIRAGGEKLFF. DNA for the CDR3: TGTGCCAGCAGCATTAGGGCTGGCGGTGAAAAACTGTTTTTT.

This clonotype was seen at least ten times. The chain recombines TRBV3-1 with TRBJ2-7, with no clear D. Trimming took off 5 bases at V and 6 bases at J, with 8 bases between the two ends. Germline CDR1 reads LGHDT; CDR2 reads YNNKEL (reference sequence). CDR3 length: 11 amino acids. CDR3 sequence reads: CASSEGFEQYF. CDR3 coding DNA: TGTGCCAGCAGCGAAGGGTTCGAGCAGTACTTC.

The chain's CDR3 is CSASRTVPTGELFF. The CDR3 nucleotides read TGCAGTGCTAGTCGGACAGTTCCCACCGGGGAGCTGTTTTTT. This chain links TRBV20-1 with TRBJ2-2; D may be TRBD1 (6 bases). The CDR3 loop spans 14 amino acids. Trimming cost V 3 bases and J 4 bases, with 12 bases left between them. Germline loops: CDR1 DFQATT, CDR2 SNEGSKA (reference sequence).

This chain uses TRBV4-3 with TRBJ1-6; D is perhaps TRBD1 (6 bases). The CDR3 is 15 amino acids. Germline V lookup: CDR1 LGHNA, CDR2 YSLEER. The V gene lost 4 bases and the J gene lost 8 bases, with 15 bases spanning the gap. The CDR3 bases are TGCGCCAGCAGCCGAAGTGACAGGCCGGATTCACCCCTCCACTTT. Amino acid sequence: CASSRSDRPDSPLHF.

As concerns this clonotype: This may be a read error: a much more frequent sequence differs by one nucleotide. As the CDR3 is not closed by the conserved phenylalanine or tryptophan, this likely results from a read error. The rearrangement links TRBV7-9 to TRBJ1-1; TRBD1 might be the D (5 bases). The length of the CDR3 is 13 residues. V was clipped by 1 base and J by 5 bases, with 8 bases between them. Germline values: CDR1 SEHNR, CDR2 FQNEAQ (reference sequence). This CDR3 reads CASSLGTQTEAFL. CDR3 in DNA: TGTGCCAGCAGCTTAGGGACACAGACTGAAGCTTTCCTT.